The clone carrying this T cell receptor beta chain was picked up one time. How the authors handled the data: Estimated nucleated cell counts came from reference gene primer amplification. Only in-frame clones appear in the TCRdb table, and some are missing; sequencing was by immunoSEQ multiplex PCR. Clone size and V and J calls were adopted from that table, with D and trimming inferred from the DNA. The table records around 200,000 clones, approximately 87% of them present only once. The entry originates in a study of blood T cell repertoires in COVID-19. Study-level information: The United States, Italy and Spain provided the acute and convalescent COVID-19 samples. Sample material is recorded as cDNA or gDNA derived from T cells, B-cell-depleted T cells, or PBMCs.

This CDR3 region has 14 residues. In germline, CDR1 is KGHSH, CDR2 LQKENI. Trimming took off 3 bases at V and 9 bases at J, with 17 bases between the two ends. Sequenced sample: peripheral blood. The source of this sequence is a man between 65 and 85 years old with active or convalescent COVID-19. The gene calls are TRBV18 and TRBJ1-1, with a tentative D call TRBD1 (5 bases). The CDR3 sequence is CASSPYGGTEKAFF. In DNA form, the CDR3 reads TGTGCCAGCTCACCGTACGGCGGGACGGAAAAAGCTTTCTTT.